This TCR beta chain is drawn from a study of OX40 agonist ivuxolimab in advanced cancers. Regarding the study as a whole: Normalized T-cell clonal expansion was also low in some nonresponders.

On this clone itself: Antigen unknown.

The V end was cut by 11 bases, the J end by 2 bases, with 15 bases between. The CDR3 covers 14 residues. Germline V gene lookup returns CDR1 MNHEY and CDR2 SMNVEV (reference sequence). Repertoires were generated with immunoSEQ multiplex PCR, while TCRdb's copy carries only in-frame clones and drops some. The data contain some 78,000 clones, around 89% of them seen just once; the ten biggest clones take up approximately 0.45%. The chain joins TRBV27 to TRBJ1-4, with D perhaps matching TRBD1 (6 bases). The receptor comes from an adult with an advanced solid tumor such as melanoma, head and neck, liver or kidney cancer. Source: CD4+ or CD8+ T cells sorted from blood, taken in a trial of the OX40 agonist ivuxolimab. CDR3 bases: TGTGCCTCCTGGGCCAGGGGCACTAATGAAAAACTGTTTTTT. As protein: CASWARGTNEKLFF.